The 26 T cell receptor beta chains below all came from one sample that was sequenced in a study of blood T cell repertoires in COVID-19. Clones were sequenced by immunoSEQ multiplex PCR, and TCRdb holds only the in-frame ones, with some missing. The sample has approximately 210,000 clones, 75% to 85% seen once; the top ten hold approximately 4.3%. The sample consisted of PBMCs or T cells enriched from blood (not recorded which). The receptor set was obtained from a man between 25 and 39 years old with acute COVID-19.

V is TRBV19 and J is TRBJ1-4, with D perhaps TRBD1 (6 bases). V was pared by 3 bases and J by 0 bases, with 11 bases between. Germline V gene data show CDR1 as LNHDA and CDR2 as SQIVND (reference sequence). The CDR3 consists of 16 residues. The CDR3 is CASSIQGFSTNEKLFF. CDR3 nucleotides: TGTGCCAGTAGTATCCAGGGGTTTTCAACTAATGAAAAACTGTTTTTT.

The CDR3 bases are TGTGCCAGCAGCCCCGTGGGGGGTCTCAATGAGCAGTTCTTC. Translated, it gives CASSPVGGLNEQFF. The gene calls are TRBV11-2 and TRBJ2-1; possibly TRBD2 for D (6 bases). The germline gives CDR1 SGHAT, CDR2 FQNNGV. The CDR3 is made up of 14 amino acids. Trimming shortened V by 5 bases and J by 6 bases, and 14 bases separated the two germline ends.

The chain is built from TRBV5-1 and TRBJ2-1; tentatively, D is TRBD2 (6 bases). Looked up from germline, CDR1 is SGHRS and CDR2 is YFSETQ. The CDR3 is 14 residues long. Trimming left V 2 bases short and J 7 bases short, with 13 bases between. The CDR3 nucleotides read TGCGCCAGCAGCTTCGGGACGGGGGATAATGAGCAGTTCTTC. Its protein is CASSFGTGDNEQFF.

The rearrangement uses TRBV5-5 and TRBJ2-6; no clear D. CDR3 length: 16 amino acids. The V end was cut by 0 bases, the J end by 0 bases, with 7 bases between. The V gene's germline CDR1 is SGHKS and CDR2 YYEKEE (reference sequence). DNA for the CDR3: TGTGCCAGCAGCTTGGAAGCTCACTCTGGGGCCAACGTCCTGACTTTC. Translating gives CASSLEAHSGANVLTF. The variable domain in full, with the rest retrieved from reference TRBV5-5 and TRBJ2-6, is DAGVTQSPTHLIKTRGQQVTLRCSPISGHKSVSWYQQVLGQGPQFIFQYYEKEERGRGNFPDRFSARQFPNYSSELNVNALLLGDSALYLCASSLEAHSGANVLTFGAGSRLTVL.

This clone was found many times. This chain links TRBV6-4 with TRBJ2-1; D may be TRBD1 (6 bases). CDR1 and CDR2 (germline): MRHNA, SNTAGT. The CDR3 covers 14 residues. Trimming left V 10 bases short and J 5 bases short, with 18 bases between. This chain's CDR3 is CATSKGEQNNEQFF. The CDR3 nucleotides are TGTGCCACCTCTAAGGGGGAGCAAAACAATGAGCAGTTCTTC.

The chain has TRBV4-1 and TRBJ2-5; 9 bases are a match to TRBD2. The V gene end was trimmed by 1 base and the J gene end by 5 bases; junction bases not matched to a gene: 2. The CDR3 contains 14 residues. Germline CDR1 and CDR2: MGHRA and YSYEKL. Written as DNA, the CDR3 is TGCGCCAGCAGCCAAGCTAGCGGGGTGGAGACCCAGTACTTC. It encodes CASSQASGVETQYF.

This clone has a handful of counts. The V and J genes are TRBV6-5 and TRBJ1-1, with TRBD1 as a possible D gene (5 bases). The CDR3 consists of 14 residues. Looked up from germline, CDR1 is MNHEY and CDR2 is SVGAGI. The V and J ends lost 2 bases and 2 bases respectively, with 9 bases between them. CDR3: CASSYGWGNTEAFF. In nucleotides, the CDR3 is TGTGCCAGCAGTTACGGATGGGGCAACACTGAAGCTTTCTTT.

J is TRBJ2-2 and V is TRBV29-1; the D gene is possibly TRBD1 (5 bases). The CDR3 is 13 amino acids. V was shortened by 6 bases and J by 0 bases, with 8 bases between the two germline ends. The germline V gene has CDR1 SQVTM and CDR2 ANQGSEA. CDR3 residues: CSVDRANTGELFF. CDR3 nucleotides: TGCAGCGTAGACAGAGCGAACACCGGGGAGCTGTTTTTT.

The gene calls are TRBV14 and TRBJ1-4; 10 bases are a match to TRBD1. CDR1 and CDR2 (germline): SGHDN, FVKESK. The length of the CDR3 is 17 residues. V lost 3 bases and J lost 0; bases outside the gene matches: 4. CDR3 nucleotides: TGTGCCAGCAGCCAGGGACAGGGGATTGCAACTAATGAAAAACTGTTTTTT. The encoded protein is CASSQGQGIATNEKLFF.

V is TRBV7-7 and J is TRBJ2-5; TRBD1 aligns across 8 bases. Germline V gene data show CDR1 as SSHAT and CDR2 as FNYEAQ (reference sequence). The V gene end was trimmed by 5 bases and the J gene end by 4 bases; junction bases not matched to a gene: 6. The CDR3 totals 14 residues. The CDR3: CASSQDRGLETQYF. DNA for the CDR3: TGTGCCAGCAGCCAAGACAGGGGTTTAGAGACCCAGTACTTC.

The CDR3 DNA reads TGTGCCATCAGCGAGAGCGGGACAGGGGTCTATGGCTACACCTTC. It translates to CAISESGTGVYGYTF. The V gene is TRBV10-3, the J gene TRBJ1-2; 10 bases fit TRBD1. With 6 bases clipped from V and 4 bases from J, the junction kept 8 bases outside the gene matches. This CDR3 is 15 amino acids long. CDR1 is ENHRY and CDR2 is SYGVKD in the germline V gene.

The chain couples TRBV2 to TRBJ1-4; D perhaps matches TRBD1 (6 bases). Germline V gene data show CDR1 as SNHLY and CDR2 as FYNNEI. This CDR3 comprises 20 residues. Trimming left V 6 bases short and J 6 bases short, with 32 bases between. In DNA form, the CDR3 reads TGTGCCAGCAGAGACACAGGGAGAGCGGGAATAAGGGATTTCTATGAAAAACTGTTTTTT. Amino acids: CASRDTGRAGIRDFYEKLFF.

This chain connects TRBV4-1 to TRBJ1-5, with 9 bases that match TRBD1. Trimming removed 3 bases from V and 2 bases from J; junction bases left unmatched: 5. Germline CDR1 is MGHRA and CDR2 is YSYEKL. This CDR3 has 16 residues. CDR3 protein: CASSQDRGGGNQPQHF. In DNA, the CDR3 is TGCGCCAGCAGCCAGGACAGGGGAGGCGGCAATCAGCCCCAGCATTTT.

The chain carries TRBV18 and TRBJ1-2, with D perhaps matching TRBD1 (5 bases). The CDR3 has 16 amino acids. The germline V and J ends were trimmed by 3 bases and 5 bases, with 19 bases remaining between them. The germline CDR1 and CDR2 sequences are KGHSH and LQKENI. The CDR3: CASSPPGVAGHYGYTF. In nucleotides, the CDR3 is TGTGCCAGCTCACCCCCGGGAGTGGCAGGGCATTATGGCTACACCTTC. Combining the CDR3 with reference TRBV18 and TRBJ1-2 gives the whole variable domain NAGVMQNPRHLVRRRGQEARLRCSPMKGHSHVYWYRQLPEEGLKFMVYLQKENIIDESGMPKERFSAEFPKEGPSILRIQQVVRGDSAAYFCASSPPGVAGHYGYTFGSGTRLTVV.

The chain employs TRBV28 and TRBJ2-7; D perhaps matches TRBD1 (5 bases). V lost 4 bases to trimming and J lost 8 bases, with 12 bases between them. CDR1 and CDR2 (germline): MDHEN, SYDVKM. The CDR3 has 12 residues. The CDR3 loop reads CASSSDRPKQYF. DNA of the CDR3: TGTGCCAGCAGTTCAGACAGACCCAAGCAGTACTTC.

This rearrangement joins TRBV19 to TRBJ2-7; tentative D call: TRBD1 (6 bases). V was trimmed by 10 bases and J by 4 bases, leaving 17 bases between them. Per the germline V gene, CDR1 is LNHDA and CDR2 is SQIVND (reference sequence). This CDR3 is 13 amino acids long. CDR3 protein: CATGAGRGYEQYF. CDR3 in DNA: TGTGCCACAGGAGCAGGAAGGGGGTACGAGCAGTACTTC.

J is TRBJ2-1 and V is TRBV7-9, with D hard to call. V lost 1 base and J lost 9, with 10 bases in between. CDR1 and CDR2 from the germline V gene are SEHNR and FQNEAQ (reference sequence). This CDR3 spans 13 amino acids. CDR3 sequence reads: CASSLVSVIEQFF. In DNA, the CDR3 is TGTGCCAGCAGCTTAGTCTCGGTAATTGAGCAGTTCTTC.

The rearrangement joins TRBV19 to TRBJ2-5, with D uncertain. V was shortened by 1 base and J by 7 bases, with 10 bases between the two germline ends. Germline loops: CDR1 LNHDA, CDR2 SQIVND (reference sequence). The CDR3 runs to 13 residues. CDR3 bases: TGTGCCAGTAGTATAGGAGGCCTGGGGACCCAGTACTTC. It translates to CASSIGGLGTQYF.

The chain links TRBV19 to TRBJ2-7, with 9 bases matching TRBD1. V gave up 5 bases and J gave up 4 bases; unmatched junction bases: 12. Germline V CDR1 and CDR2: LNHDA, SQIVND (reference sequence). CDR3 length equals 16 residues. In DNA form, the CDR3 reads TGTGCCAGTAGTCCTACCGGGACAGGGTTGATATACGAGCAGTACTTC. This sequence encodes CASSPTGTGLIYEQYF.

CDR3 nucleotides: TGCGCCAGCAGCCCGGTCCAGGGGATCTATGGCTACACCTTC. Translation: CASSPVQGIYGYTF. V and J are TRBV4-1 and TRBJ1-2, with a weak D call TRBD1 (6 bases). This CDR3 contains 14 residues. The V gene's germline CDR1 is MGHRA and CDR2 YSYEKL. V dropped 4 bases and J dropped 4 bases, with 13 bases sitting between them.

This chain uses TRBV19 with TRBJ1-1; tentatively, D is TRBD1 (5 bases). This CDR3 is built from 12 residues. V lost 6 bases to trimming and J lost 5 bases, with 10 bases between them. The germline CDR1 and CDR2 sequences are LNHDA and SQIVND (reference sequence). The CDR3 loop is CASSRVGTEAFF. The CDR3 nucleotides are TGTGCCAGTAGCAGGGTGGGAACTGAAGCTTTCTTT.

The V and J genes are TRBV5-1 and TRBJ2-5, with TRBD2 matching 11 bases. Germline loops: CDR1 SGHRS, CDR2 YFSETQ. The CDR3 sequence is 15 residues long. J was trimmed by 5 bases and V by 2 bases; bases with no gene match: 5. In DNA, the CDR3 is TGCGCCAGCAGCTTCCTAGCGGGGGGCAGTGAGACCCAGTACTTC. Amino acids: CASSFLAGGSETQYF. The full variable domain, with the rest looked up from reference TRBV5-1 and TRBJ2-5, is KAGVTQTPRYLIKTRGQQVTLSCSPISGHRSVSWYQQTPGQGLQFLFEYFSETQRNKGNFPGRFSGRQFSNSRSEMNVSTLELGDSALYLCASSFLAGGSETQYFGPGTRLLVL.

This sequence joins TRBV5-6 and TRBJ1-6; 9 bases map to TRBD1. Germline CDR1 reads SGHDT; CDR2 reads YYEEEE. The ends lost 3 bases at V and 7 bases at J; junction bases unmatched: 2. This CDR3 has 14 residues. The CDR3 nucleotides read TGTGCCAGCAGCTGGGACAGGGTGAATTCACCCCTCCACTTT. Protein product: CASSWDRVNSPLHF.

The V and J genes are TRBV7-9 and TRBJ2-1, with a possible D match to TRBD1 (5 bases). This CDR3 has 16 amino acids. From germline, CDR1 is SEHNR and CDR2 FQNEAQ (reference sequence). With 4 bases removed from V and 0 bases from J, the gap between germline ends came to 13 bases. The CDR3: CASSSTSGSSYNEQFF. In DNA, the CDR3 is TGTGCCAGCAGCTCGACCTCAGGGTCCTCCTACAATGAGCAGTTCTTC. The full variable domain, completed using reference TRBV7-9 and TRBJ2-1, is DTGVSQNPRHKITKRGQNVTFRCDPISEHNRLYWYRQTLGQGPEFLTYFQNEAQLEKSRLLSDRFSAERPKGSFSTLEIQRTEQGDSAMYLCASSSTSGSSYNEQFFGPGTRLTVL.

V is TRBV15 and J is TRBJ1-2; possibly TRBD1 for D (5 bases). Between the trimmed V and J ends, which lost 5 bases and 4 bases, there was a span of 11 bases. This CDR3 region has 13 residues. Germline CDR1 is LNHNV and CDR2 is YYDKDF (reference sequence). Here the CDR3 reads CATSSPGLYGYTF. Here the CDR3 DNA reads TGTGCCACCAGCTCCCCGGGACTCTATGGCTACACCTTC.

This clone was recorded many times. This rearrangement joins TRBV7-6 to TRBJ1-4; TRBD1 might be the D (6 bases). The CDR3 length is 15 residues. Germline CDR1 and CDR2: SGHVS and FNYEAQ. V was cut by 3 bases and J by 5 bases, with 13 bases left in between. CDR3 amino acids: CASSFRDNLNEKLFF. CDR3 nucleotides: TGTGCCAGCAGCTTCCGGGACAACCTCAATGAAAAACTGTTTTTT.